Ten or more counts support the clone carrying this T cell receptor beta chain. Its antigen is still unknown. V lost 2 bases and J lost 6, with 8 bases in between. Germline assignment: CDR1 WSHSY and CDR2 SAAADI. This CDR3 contains 14 residues. Using its own MiXCR run on the reads, TCRdb lists one record per CDR3 protein. This sample carries about 110,000 distinct CDR3 sequences, 10% of them seen once, and the ten largest clones take roughly 31%. This sample is part of a study of T cell repertoires in cytomegalovirus infection. The chain couples TRBV10-2 to TRBJ1-6; D unclear. The TCR comes from a human donor in good health (CMV status not recorded). Some clones in this sample may be carry-over from other donors' samples. Sequencing input: PBMCs, sequenced either directly or after in vitro stimulation (not recorded which). CDR3 protein: CASSEMGSNSPLHF. As DNA, the CDR3 is TGCGCCAGCAGTGAGATGGGCAGTAATTCACCCCTCCACTTT.